This is a list of T cell receptor beta chains from one sample in a study of graft-versus-host responses after intestinal transplantation. Method: immunoSEQ multiplex PCR; TCRdb's copy keeps in-frame clones and lacks some. In the table there are roughly 100,000 clones, under 95% of which are singletons. These receptors have no known antigen. Sequenced here: unstimulated CD8+ T cells sorted from spleen or lymph node cells, sampled before transplant. These receptors were collected from a human donor who was the organ donor for an intestinal transplant. Each CDR3 is given with its conserved first and last residue. The D gene is left open where the match is weak. Clone size is stated in some rows and not others, as once, few, many or a class when expanded.

clone_size,d_call,j_call,v_call,cdr3_aa,cdr3_nt
NA,TRBD2,TRBJ2-3,TRBV5-6,CASSVTSGGRYF,TGTGCCAGCAGCGTAACTAGCGGAGGTCGGTATTTT
NA,NA,TRBJ2-7,TRBV15,CATSRDRGGNHEQYF,TGTGCCACCAGCAGAGATCGGGGCGGGAACCACGAGCAGTACTTC
NA,NA,TRBJ1-6,TRBV27,CASMGSYYNSPLHF,TGTGCCTCTATGGGCAGCTATTATAATTCACCCCTCCACTTT
NA,NA,TRBJ2-5,TRBV27,CASSFDRRLGWVQETQYF,TGTGCCAGCAGTTTTGACAGGCGGTTAGGATGGGTCCAAGAGACCCAGTACTTC
NA,TRBD1,TRBJ1-2,TRBV5-1,CASSISGTALYGYTF,TGCGCCAGCAGCATCTCCGGGACAGCTCTCTATGGCTACACCTTC
NA,TRBD2,TRBJ2-1,TRBV29-1,CSVEDHTSGTVNEQFF,TGCAGCGTTGAAGATCATACTAGCGGGACGGTCAATGAGCAGTTCTTC
NA,TRBD2,TRBJ2-7,TRBV30,CAWSRYGRVYEQYF,TGTGCCTGGAGTCGGTACGGGAGGGTCTACGAGCAGTACTTC
NA,NA,TRBJ1-2,TRBV5-6,CASSWGRGAGGYTF,TGTGCCAGCAGCTGGGGCAGGGGCGCGGGTGGCTACACCTTC
NA,NA,TRBJ1-2,TRBV5-4,CASSFTHRTPYGYTF,TGTGCCAGCAGCTTTACCCACAGGACCCCCTATGGCTACACCTTC
NA,NA,TRBJ2-3,TRBV27,CASSFAGATDTQYF,TGTGCCAGCAGTTTCGCAGGGGCCACAGATACGCAGTATTTT
NA,TRBD1,TRBJ1-1,TRBV2,CAGERTGGTEAFF,TGTGCCGGGGAAAGGACAGGGGGCACTGAAGCTTTCTTT
once,NA,TRBJ1-5,TRBV11-2,CASSLDYTGKQPQHF,TGTGCCAGCAGCTTAGATTATACAGGGAAACAGCCCCAGCATTTT
NA,TRBD2,TRBJ2-1,TRBV4-1,CASSQIKGGPVYNEQFF,TGCGCCAGCAGCCAGATAAAGGGAGGGCCCGTCTACAATGAGCAGTTCTTC
NA,TRBD2,TRBJ2-7,TRBV7-3,CASSFVRLAHEQYF,TGTGCCAGCAGCTTCGTAAGACTAGCCCACGAGCAGTACTTC
NA,TRBD2,TRBJ2-2,TRBV4-1,CASSQDSSRLAGGIQGELFF,TGCGCCAGCAGCCAAGACTCCTCTCGTCTAGCGGGGGGAATTCAGGGGGAGCTGTTTTTT
NA,NA,TRBJ1-1,TRBV4-1,CASSQVVGQVAEAFF,TGCGCCAGCAGCCAAGTTGTGGGCCAGGTCGCTGAAGCTTTCTTT
NA,TRBD1,TRBJ1-5,TRBV28,CASSLYTRGPSNQPQHF,TGTGCCAGCAGTTTATATACCAGGGGGCCCTCCAATCAGCCCCAGCATTTT
NA,NA,TRBJ2-6,TRBV7-6,CASSTSPGANVLTF,TGTGCCAGCAGCACCAGTCCGGGGGCCAACGTCCTGACTTTC
NA,NA,TRBJ2-7,TRBV9,CASSVARQSEQYF,TGTGCCAGCAGCGTAGCCCGACAGAGCGAGCAGTACTTC
NA,NA,TRBJ2-2,TRBV10-1,CASSRGPGTPNTGELFF,TGCGCCAGCAGTCGGGGCCCCGGGACACCGAACACCGGGGAGCTGTTTTTT
NA,NA,TRBJ1-1,TRBV19,CASTVGQGGATEAFF,TGTGCCAGTACCGTGGGTCAGGGAGGAGCGACTGAAGCTTTCTTT
few,NA,TRBJ2-5,TRBV5-4,CASSLPGQQETQYF,TGTGCCAGCAGCTTGCCGGGACAACAAGAGACCCAGTACTTC
NA,TRBD1,TRBJ1-2,TRBV28,CASSWTGTNYGYTF,TGTGCCAGCAGCTGGACAGGAACCAACTATGGCTACACCTTC
once,TRBD1,TRBJ2-1,TRBV28,CASSKRQGSPSVGEQFF,TGTGCCAGCAGTAAGAGACAGGGATCCCCCAGCGTGGGTGAGCAGTTCTTC
NA,TRBD1,TRBJ1-2,TRBV6-5,CASSQDRNYGYTF,TGTGCCAGCAGTCAGGACAGGAACTATGGCTACACCTTC
NA,TRBD2,TRBJ2-7,TRBV9,CASSVDFTSGRDDYEQYF,TGTGCCAGCAGCGTAGATTTTACTAGCGGGAGGGATGACTACGAGCAGTACTTC
NA,NA,TRBJ2-2,TRBV4-1,CASSHVPRDGTGELFF,TGCGCCAGCAGCCACGTACCGCGGGATGGGACCGGGGAGCTGTTTTTT
NA,NA,TRBJ2-1,TRBV5-8,CASSPGYNEQFF,TGTGCCAGCAGCCCAGGTTACAATGAGCAGTTCTTC
NA,TRBD2,TRBJ2-3,TRBV30,CAWSEGTSGSPQYF,TGTGCCTGGAGTGAGGGGACTAGCGGGAGTCCGCAGTATTTT
NA,NA,TRBJ2-2,TRBV28,CASSLSPTGELFF,TGTGCCAGCAGTCTGAGCCCCACCGGGGAGCTGTTTTTT
NA,NA,TRBJ1-1,TRBV27,CASSYSRGTEAFF,TGTGCCAGCAGTTACTCACGGGGAACTGAAGCTTTCTTT
NA,TRBD1,TRBJ2-5,TRBV5-1,CASSFTDRAKETQYF,TGCGCCAGCAGCTTTACCGACAGGGCTAAAGAGACCCAGTACTTC
NA,NA,TRBJ1-5,TRBV5-1,CASSLGWQSNQPQHF,TGCGCCAGCAGCTTGGGATGGCAGAGCAATCAGCCCCAGCATTTT
NA,TRBD2,TRBJ2-7,TRBV28,CASSFGLAGNYEQYF,TGTGCCAGCAGTTTTGGACTAGCGGGGAACTACGAGCAGTACTTC
NA,NA,TRBJ2-5,TRBV6-5,CASSYSSGTQYF,TGTGCCAGCAGTTACTCGAGCGGGACCCAGTACTTC
NA,TRBD1,TRBJ1-5,TRBV15,CATSRDRQGRSGNQPQHF,TGTGCCACCAGCAGAGACCGACAGGGGCGGAGTGGCAATCAGCCCCAGCATTTT
NA,NA,TRBJ2-1,TRBV29-1,CSVEEDRSSYNEQFF,TGCAGCGTTGAAGAGGATAGGAGCTCCTACAATGAGCAGTTCTTC
NA,NA,TRBJ1-2,TRBV5-5,CASSLTAGWAYGYTF,TGTGCCAGCAGCTTGACTGCAGGGTGGGCCTATGGCTACACCTTC
NA,TRBD1,TRBJ2-1,TRBV2,CAGGQSSYNEQFF,TGTGCCGGGGGACAGAGCTCCTACAATGAGCAGTTCTTC
NA,NA,TRBJ1-1,TRBV7-6,CASSSGAGGAFF,TGTGCCAGCAGCTCGGGGGCCGGGGGGGCTTTCTTT
NA,NA,TRBJ2-7,TRBV18,CASSPEAVVTLGTYEQYF,TGTGCCAGCTCACCGGAAGCCGTAGTGACGCTAGGAACCTACGAGCAGTACTTC
NA,TRBD2,TRBJ2-7,TRBV4-1,CASSQGSGSSYEQYF,TGCGCCAGCAGCCAGGGAAGCGGGAGCTCCTACGAGCAGTACTTC
NA,TRBD1,TRBJ2-7,TRBV28,CASSFVGTGVHYEQYF,TGTGCCAGCAGTTTTGTAGGGACAGGGGTCCACTACGAGCAGTACTTC
NA,NA,TRBJ1-4,TRBV5-1,CASSFGTGTNEKLFF,TGCGCCAGCAGCTTTGGCACAGGGACTAATGAAAAACTGTTTTTT
NA,TRBD1,TRBJ1-5,TRBV6-6,CASRGRQGQPQHF,TGTGCCAGCAGGGGACGACAGGGACAGCCCCAGCATTTT
NA,TRBD1,TRBJ1-2,TRBV14,CASSQSRTGAYGYTF,TGTGCCAGCAGCCAATCCCGGACAGGCGCCTATGGCTACACCTTC
once,TRBD2,TRBJ2-5,TRBV11-2,CASSSLAGGHQETQYF,TGTGCCAGCAGCTCACTAGCGGGGGGGCATCAAGAGACCCAGTACTTC
NA,TRBD1,TRBJ1-1,TRBV6-1,CASSALFLDRDRANTEAFF,TGTGCCAGCAGTGCTCTATTTCTCGACCGGGACAGGGCGAACACTGAAGCTTTCTTT
NA,NA,TRBJ2-1,TRBV11-2,CASSFWLAEQFF,TGTGCCAGCAGCTTTTGGTTAGCGGAGCAGTTCTTC
NA,NA,TRBJ2-5,TRBV11-2,CASSYIQETQYF,TGTGCCAGCAGCTATATTCAAGAGACCCAGTACTTC
NA,TRBD1,TRBJ1-1,TRBV15,CATSTGGTGGLAEAFF,TGTGCCACCAGCACCGGGGGGACAGGGGGCCTAGCTGAAGCTTTCTTT
NA,TRBD2,TRBJ2-3,TRBV10-2,CASSESTSGRNTQYF,TGCGCCAGCAGTGAGTCGACTAGCGGGAGAAATACGCAGTATTTT
NA,NA,TRBJ2-1,TRBV11-2,CASSQEQGGGRAYEQFF,TGTGCCAGCAGCCAAGAACAGGGAGGCGGGAGAGCCTATGAGCAGTTCTTC
NA,NA,TRBJ2-7,TRBV11-3,CASSLGLASEQYF,TGTGCCAGCAGCTTAGGGCTGGCATCCGAGCAGTACTTC
NA,NA,TRBJ2-7,TRBV9,CASSRWTAGNYEQYF,TGTGCCAGCAGCCGGTGGACCGCGGGGAACTACGAGCAGTACTTC
NA,NA,TRBJ1-6,TRBV15,CATSEHQGFNSPLHF,TGTGCCACCAGCGAACATCAGGGGTTTAATTCACCCCTCCACTTT